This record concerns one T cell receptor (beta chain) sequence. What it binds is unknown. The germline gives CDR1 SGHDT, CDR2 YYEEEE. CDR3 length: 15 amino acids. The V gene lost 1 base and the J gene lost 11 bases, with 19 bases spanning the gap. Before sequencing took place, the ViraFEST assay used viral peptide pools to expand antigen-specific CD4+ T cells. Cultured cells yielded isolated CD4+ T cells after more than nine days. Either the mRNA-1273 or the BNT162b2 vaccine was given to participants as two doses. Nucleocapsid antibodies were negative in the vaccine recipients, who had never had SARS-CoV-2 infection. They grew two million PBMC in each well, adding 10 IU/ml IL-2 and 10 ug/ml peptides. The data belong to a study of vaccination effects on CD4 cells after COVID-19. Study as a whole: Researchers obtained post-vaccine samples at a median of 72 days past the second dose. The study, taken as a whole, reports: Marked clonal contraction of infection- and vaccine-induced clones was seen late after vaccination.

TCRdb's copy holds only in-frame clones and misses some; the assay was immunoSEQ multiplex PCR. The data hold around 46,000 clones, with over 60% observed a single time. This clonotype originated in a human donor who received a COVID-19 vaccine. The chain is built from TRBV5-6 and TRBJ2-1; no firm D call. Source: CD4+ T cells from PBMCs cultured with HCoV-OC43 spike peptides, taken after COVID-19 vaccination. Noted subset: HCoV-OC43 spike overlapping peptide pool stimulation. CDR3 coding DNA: TGTGCCAGCAGCTTGTTCTTAGGGCCCCTGGGGAAGCAGTTCTTC. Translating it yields CASSLFLGPLGKQFF.